Sequencing of this T cell receptor beta chain was carried out in a study of radiation and T cells in renal cell carcinoma. Overall study context: Nephrectomy followed 15 Gy stereotactic body radiation by 4 weeks.

Germline V gives CDR1 SGDLS, CDR2 YYNGEE. The V gene end was trimmed by 4 bases and the J gene end by 3 bases; junction bases not matched to a gene: 8. This CDR3 is 15 amino acids long. Findings and limits, study-wide: In blood, top tumor clones expanded by 2 weeks, shrinking by 4. No pretreatment tumor biopsies were available for baseline clonotypes.

Regarding this clone: The antigen remains undetermined.

The repertoire was sequenced with immunoSEQ multiplex PCR; TCRdb's copy has only in-frame clones and lacks some. Here the sample spans about 140,000 clones, approximately 87% being singletons. Time point meaning: baseline pretreatment blood. The treatment: 15 Gy SBRT to primary tumor, nephrectomy 4 weeks later. The sample in question was blood, obtained from a patient whose treatment included radiotherapy and nephrectomy. The chain employs TRBV9 and TRBJ2-7, with 9 bases aligning to TRBD2. The TCR originated in a woman between 45 and 60 years old with renal cell carcinoma. CDR3 amino acids: CASSPLAGRNYEQYF. The CDR3 nucleotides are TGTGCCAGCAGCCCCCTAGCGGGGCGCAACTACGAGCAGTACTTC.